Shown below are 11 T cell receptor beta chains from a single sample sequenced in a study of CD8+ T cells in alopecia areata listed by TCRdb under 2018. Read against the paper, the sample's time point label means: around 26 weeks on oral tofacitinib. What the treatment or condition label conveys for this sample: oral pan-JAK inhibitor, 5-10 mg twice daily. Preparation of the library involved the immunoSEQ multiplex PCR assay. For TCR sequencing, RNA was extracted from every sample and reverse transcribed into cDNA to serve as template. TCRdb obtained this table from immuneACCESS and retained in-frame rearrangements with V and J assigned. These tables miss some clones; where compared with another copy, unresolved V genes account for less than half of the shortfall, and the remainder is unexplained. The sample table holds 150,000 to 200,000 clones, of which approximately 61% were seen once. The biggest ten clones account for around 0.92% of the sample.

The source material was CD4+ T cells sorted from blood, sampled at week 24, from a patient treated with tofacitinib. These TCRs come from a human donor with alopecia areata.

This chain joins TRBV5-6 and TRBJ2-3, with no clear D. Germline values: CDR1 SGHDT, CDR2 YYEEEE. V was clipped by 2 bases and J by 2 bases, with 6 bases between them. CDR3 length equals 13 residues. CDR3 sequence reads: CASSLYHTDTQYF. CDR3 sequence (DNA): TGTGCCAGCAGCTTATACCACACAGATACGCAGTATTTT.

The chain links TRBV4-1 to TRBJ2-7; possible D gene TRBD2, 5 bases. CDR1 is MGHRA and CDR2 is YSYEKL in the germline V gene. The CDR3 runs to 13 residues. Trimming left V 4 bases short and J 6 bases short, with 13 bases between. The CDR3 loop is CASSLQEGSEQYF. CDR3 DNA sequence: TGCGCCAGCAGCCTCCAAGAGGGTTCCGAGCAGTACTTC.

V gene TRBV30 combines with J gene TRBJ1-5, with a tentative D call TRBD1 (5 bases). This CDR3 spans 14 amino acids. V lost 0 bases to trimming and J lost 7 bases, with 13 bases between them. Germline assignment: CDR1 GTSNPN and CDR2 SVGIG (reference sequence). This CDR3 is CAWSVAGRQQPQHF. The DNA of the CDR3 is TGTGCCTGGAGTGTAGCAGGGCGGCAGCAGCCCCAGCATTTT.

The genes are TRBV5-6 and TRBJ1-1; the match to TRBD1 covers 10 bases. CDR1 and CDR2 from the germline V gene are SGHDT and YYEEEE. V trimming: 2 bases; J trimming: 0 bases; junction bases outside the gene matches: 1. The CDR3 length is 15 residues. The CDR3 reads CASSFGTGVNTEAFF. As DNA, the CDR3 is TGTGCCAGCAGCTTTGGGACAGGGGTGAACACTGAAGCTTTCTTT.

The rearrangement uses TRBV2 and TRBJ2-6, with D maybe TRBD1 (6 bases). V dropped 4 bases and J dropped 0 bases, with 19 bases sitting between them. The CDR3 contains 19 residues. Germline CDR1 reads SNHLY; CDR2 reads FYNNEI. As DNA, the CDR3 is TGTGCCAGCAGTGCCCAACAGGGCCCCGGGTTCTCTGGGGCCAACGTCCTGACTTTC. This encodes CASSAQQGPGFSGANVLTF. The full variable domain, completed using reference TRBV2 and TRBJ2-6, is EPEVTQTPSHQVTQMGQEVILRCVPISNHLYFYWYRQILGQKVEFLVSFYNNEISEKSEIFDDQFSVERPDGSNFTLKIRSTKLEDSAMYFCASSAQQGPGFSGANVLTFGAGSRLTVL.

V gene TRBV7-9 combines with J gene TRBJ2-6; D is uncertain. V shed 2 bases and J shed 0 bases, with 8 bases lying between them. Looked up from germline, CDR1 is SEHNR and CDR2 is FQNEAQ (reference sequence). This CDR3 contains 16 residues. CDR3 DNA: TGTGCCAGCAGCTTAATGTCGTCCTCTGGGGCCAACGTCCTGACTTTC. This codes for CASSLMSSSGANVLTF.

V and J are TRBV4-3 and TRBJ2-7; 10 nucleotides line up with TRBD1. V lost 0 bases and J lost 3; bases outside the gene matches: 2. The CDR3 extends over 15 amino acids. The germline V gene has CDR1 LGHNA and CDR2 YSLEER. CDR3 bases: TGCGCCAGCAGCCAAGAAAGGACAGGGGGCTACGAGCAGTACTTC. Translated, it gives CASSQERTGGYEQYF.

In this sample, this clone turned up a few times. The CDR3 DNA reads TGCGCCAGCAGCTTGGATCTTCGAAACTATGGCTACACCTTC. Translation: CASSLDLRNYGYTF. The rearrangement links TRBV5-1 to TRBJ1-2; D unclear. Trimming left V 0 bases short and J 2 bases short, with 8 bases between. CDR3 length equals 14 residues. Per the germline V gene, CDR1 is SGHRS and CDR2 is YFSETQ.

This chain connects TRBV7-2 to TRBJ2-1; TRBD2 agrees at 10 bases. V lost 6 bases, J lost 0 bases, and 14 bases stayed unmatched. The germline CDR1 and CDR2 sequences are SGHTA and FQGNSA. The CDR3 spans 19 residues. CDR3 sequence reads: CASRSGGGPVDSSYNEQFF. Here the CDR3 DNA reads TGTGCCAGCAGAAGCGGGGGGGGCCCGGTAGATAGCTCCTACAATGAGCAGTTCTTC.

This clone was counted only a few times. This chain uses TRBV29-1 with TRBJ2-3; TRBD2 matches 11 bases. The germline gives CDR1 SQVTM, CDR2 ANQGSEA. CDR3 length: 17 residues. Germline trimming cut 0 bases from V and 2 bases from J; bases unmatched to any gene: 7. The CDR3 coding sequence is TGCAGCGTTGAAGATTGGGGGACTAGCGGAAACACAGATACGCAGTATTTT. Protein product: CSVEDWGTSGNTDTQYF.

This chain uses TRBV10-3 with TRBJ1-1; a weak D match, TRBD1 (5 bases). From germline, CDR1 is ENHRY and CDR2 SYGVKD. Trimming removed 6 bases at V and 2 bases at J, with 13 bases between. The CDR3 consists of 14 residues. CDR3 sequence (DNA): TGTGCCATCAGGTCCGGGGGAACCAACACTGAAGCTTTCTTT. Translation gives CAIRSGGTNTEAFF.